Detailed here is one T cell receptor (beta chain). What it binds is unknown. This record belongs to a study of vaccination and CD4 T cells after COVID-19. Whole-study context: Convalescent participants consisted of six males and four females, two being Hispanic.

V was clipped by 7 bases and J by 0 bases, with 10 bases between them. In germline, CDR1 is MNHNS, CDR2 SASEGT. This CDR3 has 14 amino acids. Specified treatment: roughly 10-day PBMC culture with coronavirus spike peptide pools or control peptides (ViraFEST assay). The collection of CD4+ T cells from the unexposed donor took place before the COVID-19 pandemic (2011-2018). The assay that was used to sequence DNA from cultured CD4+ T cells was the Oncomine TCR Beta short-read assay. TCRdb re-analysed the PCR reads in MiXCR, keeping a single row per CDR3 protein. The table includes about 7,200 distinct CDR3 sequences, about 33% detected once.

The clonotype originates from a human donor in good health. Sequenced input: CD4+ T cells from blood, cultured in vitro. The genes are TRBV6-1 and TRBJ1-3; D is uncertain. In DNA form, the CDR3 reads TGTGCCAGCATCTACACATACTCTGGAAACACCATATATTTT. The encoded protein is CASIYTYSGNTIYF.